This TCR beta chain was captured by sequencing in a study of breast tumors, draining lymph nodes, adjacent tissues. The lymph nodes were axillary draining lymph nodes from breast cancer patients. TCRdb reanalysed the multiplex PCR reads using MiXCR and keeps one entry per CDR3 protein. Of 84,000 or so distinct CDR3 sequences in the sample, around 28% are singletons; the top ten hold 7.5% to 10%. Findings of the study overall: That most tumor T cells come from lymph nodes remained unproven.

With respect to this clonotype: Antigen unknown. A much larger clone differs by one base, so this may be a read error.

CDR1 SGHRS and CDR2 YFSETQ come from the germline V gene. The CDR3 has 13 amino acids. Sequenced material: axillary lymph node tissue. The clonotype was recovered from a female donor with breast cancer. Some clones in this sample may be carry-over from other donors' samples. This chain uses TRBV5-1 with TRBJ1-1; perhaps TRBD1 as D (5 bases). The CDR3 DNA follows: TGCGCCGGCAGGCTTCAACAGGACACTGAAGCTTTCTTT. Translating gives CAGRLQQDTEAFF.